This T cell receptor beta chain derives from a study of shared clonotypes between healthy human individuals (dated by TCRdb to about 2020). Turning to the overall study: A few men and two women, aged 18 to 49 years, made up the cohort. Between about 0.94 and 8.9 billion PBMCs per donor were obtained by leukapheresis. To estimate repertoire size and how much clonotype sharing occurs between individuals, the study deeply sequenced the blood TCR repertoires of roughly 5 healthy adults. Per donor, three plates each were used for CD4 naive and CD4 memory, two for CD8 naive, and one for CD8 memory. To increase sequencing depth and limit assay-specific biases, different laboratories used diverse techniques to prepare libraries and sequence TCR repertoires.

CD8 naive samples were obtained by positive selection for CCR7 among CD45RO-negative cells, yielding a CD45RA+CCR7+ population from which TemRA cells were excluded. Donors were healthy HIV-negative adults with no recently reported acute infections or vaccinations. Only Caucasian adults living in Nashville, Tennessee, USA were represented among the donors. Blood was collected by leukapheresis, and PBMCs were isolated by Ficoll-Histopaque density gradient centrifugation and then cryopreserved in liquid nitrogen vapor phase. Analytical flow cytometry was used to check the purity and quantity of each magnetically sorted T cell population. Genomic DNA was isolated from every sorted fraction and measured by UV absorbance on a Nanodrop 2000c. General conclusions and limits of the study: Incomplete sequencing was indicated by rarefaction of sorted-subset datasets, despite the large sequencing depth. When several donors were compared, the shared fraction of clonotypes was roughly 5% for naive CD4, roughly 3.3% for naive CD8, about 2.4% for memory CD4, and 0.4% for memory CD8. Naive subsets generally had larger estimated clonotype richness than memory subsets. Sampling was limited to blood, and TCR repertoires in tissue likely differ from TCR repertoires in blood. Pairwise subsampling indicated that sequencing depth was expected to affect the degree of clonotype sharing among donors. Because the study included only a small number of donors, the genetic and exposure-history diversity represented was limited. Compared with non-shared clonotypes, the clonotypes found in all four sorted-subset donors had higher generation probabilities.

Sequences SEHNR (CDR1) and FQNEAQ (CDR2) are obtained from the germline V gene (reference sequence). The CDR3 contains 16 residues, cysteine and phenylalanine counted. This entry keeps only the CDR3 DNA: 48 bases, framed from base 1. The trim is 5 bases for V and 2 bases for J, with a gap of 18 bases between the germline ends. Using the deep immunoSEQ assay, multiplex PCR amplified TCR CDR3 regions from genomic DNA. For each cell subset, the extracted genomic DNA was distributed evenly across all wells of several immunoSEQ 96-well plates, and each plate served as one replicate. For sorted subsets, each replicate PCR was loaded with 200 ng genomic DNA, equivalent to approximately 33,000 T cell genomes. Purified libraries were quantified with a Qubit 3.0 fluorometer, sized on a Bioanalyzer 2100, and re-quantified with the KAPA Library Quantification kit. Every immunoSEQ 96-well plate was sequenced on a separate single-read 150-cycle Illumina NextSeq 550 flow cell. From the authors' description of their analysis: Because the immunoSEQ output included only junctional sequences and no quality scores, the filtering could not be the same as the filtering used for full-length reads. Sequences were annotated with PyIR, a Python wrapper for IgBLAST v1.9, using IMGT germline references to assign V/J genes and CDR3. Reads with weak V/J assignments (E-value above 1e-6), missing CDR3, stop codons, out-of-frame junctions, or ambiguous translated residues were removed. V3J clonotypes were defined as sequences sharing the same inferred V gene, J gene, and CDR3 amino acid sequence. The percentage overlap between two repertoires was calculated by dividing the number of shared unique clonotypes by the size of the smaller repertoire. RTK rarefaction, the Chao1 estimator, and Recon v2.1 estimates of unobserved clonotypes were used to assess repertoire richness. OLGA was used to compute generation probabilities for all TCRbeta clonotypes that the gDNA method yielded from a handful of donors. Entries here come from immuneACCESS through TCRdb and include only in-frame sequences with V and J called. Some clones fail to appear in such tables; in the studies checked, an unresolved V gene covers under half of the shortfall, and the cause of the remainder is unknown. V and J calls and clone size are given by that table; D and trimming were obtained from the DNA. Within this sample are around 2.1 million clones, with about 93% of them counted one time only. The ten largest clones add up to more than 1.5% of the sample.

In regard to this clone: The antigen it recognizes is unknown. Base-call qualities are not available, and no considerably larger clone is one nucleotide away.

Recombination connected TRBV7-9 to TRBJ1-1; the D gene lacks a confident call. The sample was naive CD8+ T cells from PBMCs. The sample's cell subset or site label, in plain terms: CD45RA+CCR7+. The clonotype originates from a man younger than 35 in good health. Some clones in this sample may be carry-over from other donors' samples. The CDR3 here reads CASSPLEGKYNTEAFF. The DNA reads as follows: TGTGCCAGCAGCCCCCTCGAAGGGAAGTATAACACTGAAGCTTTCTTT. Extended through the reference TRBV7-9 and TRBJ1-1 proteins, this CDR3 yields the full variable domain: DTGVSQNPRHKITKRGQNVTFRCDPISEHNRLYWYRQTLGQGPEFLTYFQNEAQLEKSRLLSDRFSAERPKGSFSTLEIQRTEQGDSAMYLCASSPLEGKYNTEAFFGQGTRLTVV.